This T cell receptor (beta chain) was profiled in a study of identical twins. Each CDR3 protein gets one entry after TCRdb re-called the 5' RACE reads with MiXCR. The sample yields under 350,000 distinct CDR3 sequences, roughly 10% seen once. This clonotype was detected ten times or more. Its target is unknown. CDR1 and CDR2 (germline): LGHDT, YNNKEL (reference sequence). V lost 3 bases, J lost 9 bases, and 12 bases lay in between. CDR3 length: 13 residues. Study findings and constraints: Models underpredicted monozygotic twin sharing of out-of-frame TCR alpha. The study based its conclusions on cross-sectional statistical analysis and did not follow the same donors. Among beta out-of-frame sequences, excess sharing between twins appeared weaker.

Each donor (without exception) was a healthy Caucasian. This sample also appeared in a second study, on yellow fever vaccine responses in identical twins.

The sample consisted of CD8+ T cells sorted from blood. The clonotype originates from a woman under 30 in good health. V and J are TRBV3-1 and TRBJ2-1, with D hard to call. The CDR3 protein is CASSQIHRAEQFF. The CDR3 nucleotides read TGTGCCAGCAGCCAGATCCATAGGGCTGAGCAGTTCTTC.